Each of the 20 T cell receptor beta chains below was sequenced from the same sample in a study of Ad26.COV2.S vaccination and SARS-CoV-2 variants (TCRdb year 2021). The treatment or condition tag for this specimen amounts to: roughly 20 received Ad26.COV2.S at low or high dose, single or two shots; about 5 received placebo; per-sample allocation not given. For vaccine and placebo recipients, the sequenced repertoires came from samples collected on day 63 after the first injection. The library relied on the immunoSEQ multiplex PCR assay. TCRdb re-hosts the immuneACCESS table, in-frame sequences only. Its copies lack some clones; in the studies checked, an unresolved V gene accounts for under half of them, and the cause for the rest is not known. In this sample the table shows around 450,000 clones, nearly 90% of which occur a single time. The ten largest clones represent around 1.6% of the sample.

Sequencing used peripheral blood, obtained in a trial of Ad26.COV2.S vaccine versus placebo. The receptors were sampled from a person aged 18-60 years who received the Ad26.COV2.S COVID-19 vaccine or a placebo.

V gene TRBV4-1 combines with J gene TRBJ2-5; 9 bases are a match to TRBD2. Trimming removed 4 bases from V and 4 bases from J; junction bases left unmatched: 10. The CDR3 covers 16 residues. The germline CDR1 and CDR2 sequences are MGHRA and YSYEKL. For the CDR3, the DNA is TGCGCCAGCAGCCGTCCCCCGGGACTAGCTACAGAGACCCAGTACTTC. Translated: CASSRPPGLATETQYF.

The chain is built from TRBV30 and TRBJ2-1; 12 positions agree with TRBD2. The J segment lost 4 bases and the V segment lost 1 base, leaving 8 bases of the junction unmatched. CDR3 size: 17 residues. The germline V gene has CDR1 GTSNPN and CDR2 SVGIG (reference sequence). CDR3 protein: CAWSDPASGRAYNEQFF. CDR3 sequence (DNA): TGTGCCTGGAGTGATCCCGCTAGCGGGAGGGCTTACAATGAGCAGTTCTTC.

The chain carries TRBV15 and TRBJ1-1, with D unclear. The CDR3 is made up of 14 amino acids. Germline V lookup: CDR1 LNHNV, CDR2 YYDKDF (reference sequence). V was trimmed by 7 bases and J by 3 bases, leaving 15 bases between them. The CDR3, as DNA: TGTGCCACCAAAGTCACTTTCGGACACACTGAAGCTTTCTTT. This encodes CATKVTFGHTEAFF.

This sequence joins TRBV11-2 and TRBJ1-1; D remains unclear. Between the trimmed V and J ends, which lost 2 bases and 4 bases, there was a span of 17 bases. CDR1 and CDR2 from the germline V gene are SGHAT and FQNNGV. The CDR3 sequence is 16 residues long. The CDR3 loop is CASSLYTPKTGTEAFF. CDR3 in DNA: TGTGCCAGCAGCTTATACACTCCGAAAACGGGCACTGAAGCTTTCTTT.

V usage is TRBV2 and J usage is TRBJ2-5; D perhaps matches TRBD2 (5 bases). The germline CDR1 and CDR2 sequences are SNHLY and FYNNEI. The V end was cut by 3 bases, the J end by 5 bases, with 16 bases between. The CDR3 is 15 amino acids. CDR3: CASSDIRGTGETQYF. CDR3 in DNA: TGTGCCAGCAGTGATATCCGGGGAACTGGGGAGACCCAGTACTTC.

The chain employs TRBV6-5 and TRBJ2-7; D gene unclear. Between the trimmed V and J ends, which lost 0 bases and 1 base, there was a span of 10 bases. This CDR3 has 15 residues. CDR1 is MNHEY and CDR2 is SVGAGI in the germline V gene. The CDR3, as DNA: TGTGCCAGCAGTTACTCTGGGCAGACATCCTACGAGCAGTACTTC. Its translation: CASSYSGQTSYEQYF.

CDR3 DNA: TGTGCCAGCTCACCAGCTAGCGGGGGCCATGAGCAGTTCTTC. Protein product: CASSPASGGHEQFF. The V and J genes are TRBV18 and TRBJ2-1; 10 nucleotides match TRBD2. The CDR3 is made up of 14 amino acids. CDR1 is KGHSH, CDR2 LQKENI, per germline. Losses at the gene ends were 2 bases for V and 8 bases for J; bases not matched to a gene: 3.

This clone occurred once. The V gene is TRBV5-1, the J gene TRBJ1-4, with D possibly TRBD1 on 6 matching bases. Germline values: CDR1 SGHRS, CDR2 YFSETQ. The CDR3 covers 12 residues. Deletions cut 4 bases from V and 7 bases from J, with 8 bases between. The DNA for the CDR3 is TGCGCCAGCAGCGAACAGGGTGAAAAACTGTTTTTT. The encoded protein is CASSEQGEKLFF.

This clone was seen only once. The chain joins TRBV6-6 to TRBJ2-2; tentative D call: TRBD1 (6 bases). V was trimmed by 10 bases and J by 3 bases, leaving 12 bases between them. In germline, CDR1 is MNHNY, CDR2 SVGAGI (reference sequence). The CDR3 extends over 13 amino acids. The CDR3: CAITRQDTGELFF. The DNA for the CDR3 is TGTGCCATCACCCGACAGGACACCGGGGAGCTGTTTTTT.

The chain has TRBV6-5 and TRBJ1-3, with no clear D. V was pared by 2 bases and J by 0 bases, with 8 bases between. This CDR3 region has 15 residues. Looked up from germline, CDR1 is MNHEY and CDR2 is SVGAGI. CDR3 in amino acids: CASSYKGLSGNTIYF. DNA of the CDR3: TGTGCCAGCAGTTACAAAGGGCTCTCTGGAAACACCATATATTTT.

The chain couples TRBV3-1 (or the pseudogene TRBV3-2) to TRBJ2-2; no clear D. Germline CDR1 reads LGHDT; CDR2 reads YNNKEL (reference sequence). Trimming removed 0 bases from V and 3 bases from J, with 8 bases in between. The CDR3 spans 15 residues. The CDR3 region has the DNA TGTGCCAGCAGCCAAGAGTATGGGGACACCGGGGAGCTGTTTTTT. This gives the protein CASSQEYGDTGELFF.

This sequence joins TRBV19 and TRBJ1-1, with D possibly matching TRBD1 (5 bases). The CDR3 sequence is 14 residues long. Trimming pared 6 bases from V and 5 bases from J, leaving 16 bases between. Germline-derived CDR1 and CDR2 are LNHDA and SQIVND (reference sequence). CDR3 sequence (DNA): TGTGCCAGTAGGAGGGGTGCTGGTTGGACTGAAGCTTTCTTT. Protein sequence: CASRRGAGWTEAFF.

The V and J genes are TRBV29-1 and TRBJ2-1, with TRBD2 matching over 9 bases. J gave up 6 bases and V 6 bases, and 9 bases lay outside the gene matches. Germline assignment: CDR1 SQVTM and CDR2 ANQGSEA. The CDR3 is 14 residues long. CDR3 in DNA: TGCAGCGTGCCGCTAGCGGGATTCCGCAATGAGCAGTTCTTC. Translated, it gives CSVPLAGFRNEQFF.

The chain carries TRBV1 and TRBJ2-1; TRBD2, the table's D call, was not compared with the DNA. TRBV1 counts as a pseudogene. The CDR3 contains 17 residues. The CDR3 DNA is TGCACCAGCAGCCAAGATTCGGAGCGGGGGGTCTACAATGAGCAGTTCTTC. Protein sequence: CTSSQDSERGVYNEQFF.

The chain employs TRBV19 and TRBJ1-5; 8 positions agree with TRBD1. Germline lookup yields CDR1 LNHDA and CDR2 SQIVND (reference sequence). This CDR3 has 14 amino acids. Trimming cost V 5 bases and J 4 bases; bases outside gene matches: 4. CDR3 amino acids: CASSLRTGNQPQHF. The CDR3 nucleotides are TGTGCCAGTAGTTTAAGGACAGGGAATCAGCCCCAGCATTTT.

The chain uses TRBV28 and TRBJ2-7, with a weak D call TRBD1 (6 bases). Per germline, CDR1 MDHEN and CDR2 SYDVKM. The CDR3 sequence is 13 residues long. The V end was cut by 9 bases, the J end by 2 bases, with 14 bases between. The CDR3 protein is CASWDGTTYEQYF. In DNA, the CDR3 is TGTGCCAGTTGGGACGGGACAACCTACGAGCAGTACTTC.

This rearrangement joins TRBV29-1 to TRBJ2-5; 11 nucleotides match TRBD2. Germline CDR1 is SQVTM and CDR2 is ANQGSEA. The trim removed 6 bases at V and 4 bases at J, leaving 7 bases unmatched. The CDR3 consists of 14 residues. The CDR3 nucleotides are TGCAGCGTGTGGACTAGCGGGTTACCAGAGACCCAGTACTTC. Amino acid sequence: CSVWTSGLPETQYF.

This clone is a singleton in its sample. In DNA, the CDR3 is TGTGCCAGCAGCGTAGGTCCTCACGGCCAGAGCTCCTACAATGAGCAGTTCTTC. Translated: CASSVGPHGQSSYNEQFF. This sequence joins TRBV9 and TRBJ2-1; D call uncertain. V was clipped by 0 bases and J by 0 bases, with 16 bases between them. CDR3 size: 18 residues. Germline V gene sequence: CDR1 SGDLS, CDR2 YYNGEE.

Only one count was recorded for this clone. This chain uses TRBV20-1 with TRBJ2-7; no clear D. Between the trimmed V and J ends, which lost 2 bases and 11 bases, there was a span of 13 bases. The CDR3 length is 11 residues. Germline assignment: CDR1 DFQATT and CDR2 SNEGSKA (reference sequence). CDR3 nucleotides: TGCAGTGCTAGACTCTTCTGGTGGAAGTACTTC. The encoded protein is CSARLFWWKYF.

The chain is built from TRBV9 and TRBJ2-1; D not resolved. The CDR3 consists of 16 residues. Trimming took off 0 bases at V and 1 base at J, with 11 bases between the two ends. Germline CDR1 reads SGDLS; CDR2 reads YYNGEE. CDR3 in DNA: TGTGCCAGCAGCGTAGGTGGAGCCCCGTCCTACAATGAGCAGTTCTTC. This codes for CASSVGGAPSYNEQFF.